Following are 27 T cell receptor beta chains from one sample sequenced in a study of blood T cells in healthy people across ages. It was with a sample-barcoded 5' primer and a J-beta primer mix that a second PCR of roughly 7 to 12 cycles was run. TCRdb fed the 5' RACE reads into MiXCR, producing one record per CDR3 protein. The sample shows under 2,000,000 distinct CDR3 sequences, about 50% of them seen only once. The sample consisted of blood. The receptors stem from a woman aged 40 to 50 in good health.

A few counts support this clonotype. This chain joins TRBV4-1 and TRBJ2-1; D might be TRBD2 (6 bases). Matching the DNA end better, TRBJ2-7 makes the J call doubtful. Per germline, CDR1 MGHRA and CDR2 YSYEKL. CDR3 length: 16 amino acids. CDR3 amino acids: CASSPRDSSSYNEQYF. CDR3 coding DNA: TGCGCCAGCAGCCCACGGGACTCCTCATCCTACAATGAGCAGTACTTC.

The rearrangement links TRBV24-1 to TRBJ1-5, with a possible D match to TRBD1 (5 bases). Looked up from germline, CDR1 is KGHDR and CDR2 is SFDVKD. Trimming left V 5 bases short and J 3 bases short, with 10 bases between. CDR3 size: 14 residues. The CDR3 nucleotides read TGTGCCACCAGTGGAGCAGGGTACAATCAGCCCCAGCATTTT. Encoded protein: CATSGAGYNQPQHF.

This clonotype was observed a few times. This chain joins TRBV4-3 and TRBJ2-6; D uncertain. The germline gives CDR1 LGHNA, CDR2 YSLEER. Trimming removed 3 bases at V and 0 bases at J, with 12 bases between. This CDR3 spans 17 amino acids. CDR3 sequence (DNA): TGCGCCAGCAGCCACCAGAGCGACCCCTCTGGGGCCAACGTCCTGACTTTC. As protein: CASSHQSDPSGANVLTF.

This chain connects TRBV20-1 to TRBJ1-1; 9 bases fit TRBD1. Germline CDR1 and CDR2: DFQATT and SNEGSKA (reference sequence). This CDR3 has 13 amino acids. Trimming cost V 1 base and J 11 bases; bases outside gene matches: 8. The CDR3 here is CSARAREQGAAFF. DNA for the CDR3: TGCAGTGCTAGAGCACGCGAACAGGGGGCGGCTTTCTTT.

CDR3 amino acids: CASSPDPPYEQYF. Here the CDR3 DNA reads TGTGCCAGCAGTCCCGACCCTCCCTACGAGCAGTACTTC. The chain employs TRBV25-1 and TRBJ2-7, with D unresolved. This CDR3 has 13 amino acids. Trimming took off 5 bases at V and 2 bases at J, with 10 bases between the two ends. The germline V gene encodes CDR1 MGHDK and CDR2 SYGVNS.

This clonotype turned up a few times. The chain recombines TRBV27 with TRBJ1-2; D is unclear. The V gene's germline CDR1 is MNHEY and CDR2 SMNVEV (reference sequence). The CDR3 totals 14 residues. V was clipped by 0 bases and J by 2 bases, with 7 bases between them. CDR3 in amino acids: CASSLSPRNYGYTF. CDR3 nucleotide sequence: TGTGCCAGCAGTTTATCGCCCAGAAACTATGGCTACACCTTC.

The chain employs TRBV6-5 and TRBJ2-1; tentative D call: TRBD1 (6 bases). In germline, CDR1 is MNHEY, CDR2 SVGAGI. V lost 6 bases and J 6 bases, leaving 18 bases between the germline ends. The CDR3 is made up of 15 amino acids. The CDR3 protein is CASSFTGSKPNEQFF. For the CDR3, the DNA is TGTGCCAGCAGCTTTACAGGGTCTAAGCCCAATGAGCAGTTCTTC.

V and J are TRBV20-1 and TRBJ2-7; the D call may be TRBD1 or TRBD2 (6 bases each). The CDR3 length is 16 residues. Germline lookup yields CDR1 DFQATT and CDR2 SNEGSKA (reference sequence). Trimming cost V 6 bases and J 2 bases, with 23 bases left between them. The CDR3 loop reads CSAPEGGGALTYEQYF. CDR3 in DNA: TGCAGTGCCCCTGAGGGGGGCGGGGCACTTACCTACGAGCAGTACTTC.

The genes are TRBV7-2 and TRBJ2-5; 8 nucleotides agree with TRBD2. J lost 4 bases, V lost 1 base, and 8 bases had no gene match. The CDR3 is made up of 16 amino acids. Germline CDR1 SGHTA, CDR2 FQGNSA. CDR3 in DNA: TGTGCCAGCAGCTTAGTTGGAGCGGGGGTGGGAGAGACCCAGTACTTC. Amino acids: CASSLVGAGVGETQYF.

The chain recombines TRBV28 with TRBJ1-2; 9 bases agree with TRBD1. With V trimmed by 6 bases and J by 7 bases, 12 bases remained unmatched. Looked up from germline, CDR1 is MDHEN and CDR2 is SYDVKM. The CDR3 covers 15 residues. The CDR3 protein is CASRPRDRGVSGYTF. CDR3 bases: TGTGCCAGCAGACCCCGTGACAGGGGGGTTAGTGGCTACACCTTC.

Ten or more counts support this clonotype. The CDR3 nucleotides read TGTGCCAGCAGTTTTCGGACAGGGGCCCCAAGGGAGACCCAGTACTTC. It translates to CASSFRTGAPRETQYF. The chain joins TRBV12-3 or TRBV12-4 to TRBJ2-5; 9 bases agree with TRBD1. The junction had 10 bases not matched to a gene; V was cut back by 3 bases and J by 5 bases. This CDR3 contains 16 residues.

V is TRBV25-1 and J is TRBJ1-1; 10 nucleotides line up with TRBD1. The V and J ends lost 2 bases and 1 base, in that order; junction bases with no gene match: 10. The CDR3 loop spans 18 amino acids. Germline values: CDR1 MGHDK, CDR2 SYGVNS. The CDR3 nucleotides read TGTGCCAGCAGTGAACCGCTCGGACAGGGGGGGAAGAACACTGAAGCTTTCTTT. It yields the protein CASSEPLGQGGKNTEAFF.

V usage is TRBV9 and J usage is TRBJ2-3; D not resolved. With 4 bases removed from V and 7 bases from J, the gap between germline ends came to 13 bases. The CDR3 spans 13 residues. CDR1 is SGDLS and CDR2 is YYNGEE in the germline V gene. CDR3 loop: CASSILESNTQYF. DNA of the CDR3: TGTGCCAGCAGCATTCTAGAGTCGAATACGCAGTATTTT.

This clonotype was detected only a few times. This chain uses TRBV20-1 with TRBJ2-7; 9 nucleotides line up with TRBD2. Germline loops: CDR1 DFQATT, CDR2 SNEGSKA (reference sequence). The trim removed 0 bases at V and 4 bases at J, leaving 1 base unmatched. The CDR3 runs to 13 residues. CDR3 sequence: CSARELAGYEQYF. For the CDR3, the DNA is TGCAGTGCTAGAGAGCTAGCGGGGTACGAGCAGTACTTC.

The rearrangement joins TRBV20-1 to TRBJ2-1, with TRBD2 identical over 9 bases. The CDR3 is 17 amino acids. Per the germline V gene, CDR1 is DFQATT and CDR2 is SNEGSKA (reference sequence). V lost 0 bases, J lost 1 base, and 7 bases stayed unmatched. The CDR3 sequence: CSARDLGGGVSYNEQFF. CDR3 coding DNA: TGCAGTGCTAGAGATTTAGGCGGGGGGGTTTCCTACAATGAGCAGTTCTTC.

This chain joins TRBV28 and TRBJ2-3, with D possibly called TRBD1 or TRBD2 (5 bases each). V was cut by 4 bases and J by 5 bases, with 16 bases left in between. Germline assignment: CDR1 MDHEN and CDR2 SYDVKM. The CDR3 runs 15 residues. CDR3 DNA: TGTGCCAGCAGTTCCCCGGGACCACGGGGAGATACGCAGTATTTT. Translated, it gives CASSSPGPRGDTQYF.

The table lists this clonotype with a few counts. The chain combines TRBV28 with TRBJ2-7, with D perhaps TRBD1 (5 bases). CDR1 is MDHEN and CDR2 is SYDVKM in the germline V gene. The CDR3 consists of 13 residues. The V and J ends lost 3 bases and 4 bases respectively, with 10 bases between them. CDR3 region: CASSFSTVYEQYF. Here the CDR3 DNA reads TGTGCCAGCAGTTTCTCGACAGTATACGAGCAGTACTTC. Looking up the rest from reference TRBV28 and TRBJ2-7 gives the full variable domain: DVKVTQSSRYLVKRTGEKVFLECVQDMDHENMFWYRQDPGLGLRLIYFSYDVKMKEKGDIPEGYSVSREKKERFSLILESASTNQTSMYLCASSFSTVYEQYFGPGTRLTVT.

This clonotype was detected only a few times. The rearrangement joins TRBV7-2 to TRBJ2-3; D is unresolved. The V gene lost 0 bases and the J gene lost 2 bases, with 6 bases spanning the gap. The CDR3 totals 14 residues. The germline V gene encodes CDR1 SGHTA and CDR2 FQGNSA. The CDR3, as DNA: TGTGCCAGCAGCTTAGCCTATGCCACAGATACGCAGTATTTT. Amino acid sequence: CASSLAYATDTQYF.

The rearrangement uses TRBV6-1 and TRBJ2-5; 10 bases are shared with TRBD1. The J call may be incorrect, as the DNA end agrees better with TRBJ2-1. CDR1 and CDR2 from the germline V gene are MNHNS and SASEGT. The CDR3 is 15 amino acids. The chain's CDR3 is CASRDQDRGQETQFF. The CDR3 DNA follows: TGTGCCAGCAGAGACCAAGACAGGGGGCAAGAGACCCAGTTCTTC.

This clonotype was seen a handful of times. The gene calls are TRBV3-1 and TRBJ2-4, with TRBD1 as a possible D gene (7 bases). This CDR3 contains 16 residues. CDR1 and CDR2 (germline): LGHDT, YNNKEL (reference sequence). V was shortened by 2 bases and J by 1 base, with 12 bases between the two germline ends. The CDR3 nucleotides are TGTGCCAGCAGCCAACGTGCAGGGGGGGCCAAAAACATTCAGTACTTC. Protein: CASSQRAGGAKNIQYF.

This clonotype was seen once. V is TRBV3-1 and J is TRBJ1-2; D uncertain. Germline values: CDR1 LGHDT, CDR2 YNNKEL (reference sequence). The CDR3 totals 12 residues. V lost 3 bases to trimming and J lost 5 bases, with 7 bases between them. DNA of the CDR3: TGTGCCAGCAGCCACAGACTATATGGCTACACCTTC. Translating gives CASSHRLYGYTF.

The count of this clonotype is one. This chain connects TRBV20-1 to TRBJ1-2; TRBD1 aligns across 10 bases. The CDR3 is 14 amino acids. Germline loops: CDR1 DFQATT, CDR2 SNEGSKA (reference sequence). The CDR3: CRPGTGVNGDGYTF. CDR3 DNA sequence: TGCAGGCCCGGGACAGGGGTAAACGGGGATGGCTACACCTTC.

This clonotype was observed a few times. In DNA, the CDR3 is TGTGCCAGCAGCGCCCGGGGACCTCCCGACTCACCCCTCCACTTT. Its protein product is CASSARGPPDSPLHF. J is TRBJ1-6 and V is TRBV7-2; maybe TRBD1 (5 bases). Germline V gene lookup returns CDR1 SGHTA and CDR2 FQGNSA. The CDR3 is 15 amino acids. V dropped 5 bases and J dropped 10 bases, with 18 bases sitting between them.

This clonotype was observed a few times. This chain joins TRBV7-9 and TRBJ1-6; D not resolved. CDR3 size: 14 residues. Trimming removed 3 bases at V and 7 bases at J, with 10 bases between. The germline CDR1 and CDR2 sequences are SEHNR and FQNEAQ (reference sequence). For the CDR3, the DNA is TGTGCCAGCAGCTTGGCGGCAGACAATTCACCCCTCCACTTT. It codes for CASSLAADNSPLHF.

A single count supports this clonotype. This chain uses TRBV6-6 with TRBJ2-5; D gene uncertain. V was clipped by 4 bases and J by 3 bases, with 21 bases between them. The CDR3 has 17 amino acids. CDR1 is MNHNY, CDR2 SVGAGI, per germline (reference sequence). The CDR3 DNA follows: TGTGCCAGCAGTTCTCTGGTTTCGGGTGCAGAAAAAGAGACCCAGTACTTC. Protein product: CASSSLVSGAEKETQYF.

V and J are TRBV4-1 and TRBJ2-3, with 9 bases aligning to TRBD2. CDR3 length equals 16 residues. Germline CDR1 MGHRA, CDR2 YSYEKL. V lost 4 bases and J lost 0; bases outside the gene matches: 5. For the CDR3, the DNA is TGCGCCAGCAGCCCGTCGCGGGGGGGGAGCACAGATACGCAGTATTTT. Translating it yields CASSPSRGGSTDTQYF.

Only a few counts were recorded for this clonotype. The rearrangement uses TRBV7-6 and TRBJ2-3, with 13 positions matching TRBD2. V dropped 4 bases and J dropped 4; count of bases not matched to a gene: 17. Looked up from germline, CDR1 is SGHVS and CDR2 is FNYEAQ. This CDR3 region has 20 residues. In DNA, the CDR3 is TGTGCCAGCAGCTCCTCCAGCCTGACACTAGCGGGGGGGCGCGCAGATACGCAGTATTTT. The encoded protein is CASSSSSLTLAGGRADTQYF.